This is a list of T cell receptor beta chains from one sample in a study of blood T cell repertoires in COVID-19. Repertoires were generated with immunoSEQ multiplex PCR, while TCRdb's copy carries only in-frame clones and drops some. The sample includes around 200,000 clones, around four fifths of them seen just once. Input material: PBMCs or T cells enriched from blood (not recorded which). The receptors were gathered from a man aged 35 to 55 who had recovered from COVID-19. CDR3s include the opening cysteine and the closing phenylalanine or tryptophan. A D gene is named only where the DNA matches it firmly. Expanded clones get a size class; other rows say once, few or many, or leave the size out.

abundance	v_gene	j_gene	d_gene	CDR3nt	CDR3aa
-	TRBV28	TRBJ2-7	TRBD2	TGTGCCAGCAGTTTATGGGGACTAGCGAAATCCTACGAGCAGTACTTC	CASSLWGLAKSYEQYF
-	TRBV9	TRBJ2-4	TRBD1	TGTGCCAGCAGCGTAGGGGGACAGAGCAAAAACATTCAGTACTTC	CASSVGGQSKNIQYF
-	TRBV2	TRBJ1-5	-	TGTGCCAGCAGTGGCGGGGGACCAGGGTCCCAGCATTTT	CASSGGGPGSQHF
-	TRBV11-2	TRBJ1-4	-	TGTGCCAGCAGCGCAGGGCTCGCTAATGAAAAACTGTTTTTT	CASSAGLANEKLFF
-	TRBV25-1	TRBJ1-2	-	TGTGCCAGCAGTGACTCCGGCTATGGCTACACCTTC	CASSDSGYGYTF
few	TRBV4-1	TRBJ1-2	-	TGCGCCAGCAGCCTCCTAGGCGGGGCGAAAGATGGCTACACCTTC	CASSLLGGAKDGYTF
-	TRBV5-1	TRBJ2-3	-	TGCGCCAGCAGATGGGCACCGGGCACAGATACGCAGTATTTT	CASRWAPGTDTQYF
-	TRBV5-6	TRBJ1-1	TRBD1	TGTGCCAGCAGCGCTCCTCGGACAGGGGGAATGAACACTGAAGCTTTCTTT	CASSAPRTGGMNTEAFF
-	TRBV7-3	TRBJ2-3	-	TGTGCCAGCAGCTTCTCGGGCAAACTAGGAGATACGCAGTATTTT	CASSFSGKLGDTQYF
-	TRBV19	TRBJ2-1	-	TGTGCCAGTACGGGTTCTTTGCGGGAGCAGTTCTTC	CASTGSLREQFF
-	TRBV7-9	TRBJ1-1	-	TGTGCCAGCAGCCCAGCCGCGGGGGAGAACACTGAAGCTTTCTTT	CASSPAAGENTEAFF
-	TRBV7-8	TRBJ2-5	TRBD2	TGTGCCAGCACAAGGTCGAGTAGCGGGGCGAAAGAGACCCAGTACTTC	CASTRSSSGAKETQYF
-	TRBV2	TRBJ1-3	-	TGTGCCAGCAGTGATGAGGCCGTTGGAAACACCATATATTTT	CASSDEAVGNTIYF
-	TRBV20-1	TRBJ2-3	-	TGCAGTGCATTAGTCACAGATACGCAGTATTTT	CSALVTDTQYF
-	TRBV21-1	TRBJ2-1	-	TGTGCCAGCAGCAATAATACAGCGGGAGGGTTTTCTGAGCAGTTCTTC	CASSNNTAGGFSEQFF